This T cell receptor (beta chain) was identified during a study of shared clonotypes between healthy human individuals. Findings and caveats of the study: Some naive CD4 clonotypes, approximately 4.5%, turned up in common across several donors.

This table comes from immunoSEQ multiplex PCR, and its TCRdb copy is limited to in-frame clones, with some not included. Altogether about 1.1 million clones are present, approximately 77% being singletons, with the ten largest covering roughly 0.9%. Germline CDR1 SGHTA, CDR2 FQGNSA. This CDR3 has 14 amino acids. V shed 2 bases and J shed 8 bases, with 12 bases lying between them. The healthy adult donors were HIV-negative and reported no recent acute infections or vaccinations. Concerning this clone: Its antigen is as yet unknown.

The sequence derives from a man between 18 and 35 years old in good health. Some clones in this sample may be carry-over from other donors' samples. This chain uses TRBV7-2 with TRBJ1-4, with D uncertain. Sequenced sample: memory CD4+ T cells from PBMCs. Subset described: CD45RA-negative fraction. This CDR3 is CASSLYNLAEKLFF. The CDR3 DNA reads TGTGCCAGCAGCTTATACAATCTCGCCGAAAAACTGTTTTTT.